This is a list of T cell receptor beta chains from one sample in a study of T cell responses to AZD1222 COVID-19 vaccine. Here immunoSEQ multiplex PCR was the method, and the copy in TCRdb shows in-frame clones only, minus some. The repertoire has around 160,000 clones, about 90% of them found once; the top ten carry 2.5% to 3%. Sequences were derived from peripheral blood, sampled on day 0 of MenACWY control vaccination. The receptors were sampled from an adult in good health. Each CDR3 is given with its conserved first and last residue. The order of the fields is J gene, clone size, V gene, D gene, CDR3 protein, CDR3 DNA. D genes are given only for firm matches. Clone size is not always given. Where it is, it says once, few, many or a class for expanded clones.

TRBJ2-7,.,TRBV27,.,CASRGAWRRNYEQYF,TGTGCCAGCAGGGGGGCATGGCGGCGGAACTACGAGCAGTACTTC
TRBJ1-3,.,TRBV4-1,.,CASSQGAFSLSGNTIYF,TGCGCCAGCAGCCAAGGTGCATTCTCTCTCTCTGGAAACACCATATATTTT
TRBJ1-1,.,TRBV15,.,CATSRGKGTEAFF,TGTGCCACCAGCAGAGGCAAGGGGACTGAAGCTTTCTTT
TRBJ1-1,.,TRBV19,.,CASSLLPSPSEAFF,TGTGCCAGTAGTTTGCTCCCCTCGCCGTCCGAAGCTTTCTTT
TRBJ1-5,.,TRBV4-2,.,CASSQDRIGGPYSNQPQHF,TGTGCCAGCAGCCAAGATCGGATAGGGGGGCCATATAGCAATCAGCCCCAGCATTTT
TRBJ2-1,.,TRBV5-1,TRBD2,CASSFGAGVQEQFF,TGCGCCAGCAGCTTCGGGGCGGGGGTCCAAGAGCAGTTCTTC
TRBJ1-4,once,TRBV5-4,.,CASSLGEEGLNEKLFF,TGTGCCAGCAGCTTGGGGGAAGAGGGATTGAATGAAAAACTGTTTTTT
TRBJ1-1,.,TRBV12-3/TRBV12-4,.,CACDDSRETEAFF,TGTGCCTGCGATGACTCCAGGGAAACTGAAGCTTTCTTT
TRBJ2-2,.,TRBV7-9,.,CASSPQTTGELFF,TGTGCCAGCAGTCCCCAGACGACCGGGGAGCTGTTTTTT
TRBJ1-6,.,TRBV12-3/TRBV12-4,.,CASSLANSPLHF,TGTGCCAGCAGTTTAGCCAATTCACCCCTCCACTTT
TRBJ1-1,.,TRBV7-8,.,CASSLDLGDEAFF,TGTGCCAGCAGCTTAGACTTAGGGGATGAAGCTTTCTTT
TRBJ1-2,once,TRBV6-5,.,CASSYSGLANYGYTF,TGTGCCAGCAGTTACTCTGGCCTGGCTAACTATGGCTACACCTTC
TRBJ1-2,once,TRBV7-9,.,CASSLATPTGGIYGYTF,TGTGCCAGCAGCTTAGCGACTCCGACAGGAGGGATCTATGGCTACACCTTC
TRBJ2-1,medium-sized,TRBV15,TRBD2,CATSISGEGYNEQFF,TGTGCCACCAGCATTAGCGGGGAGGGCTACAATGAGCAGTTCTTC
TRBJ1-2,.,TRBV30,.,CAWWTARSNYGYTF,TGTGCCTGGTGGACAGCCCGTTCTAACTATGGCTACACCTTC
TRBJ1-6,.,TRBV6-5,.,CASRQSSYNSPLHF,TGTGCCAGCAGGCAGAGCTCCTATAATTCACCCCTCCACTTT
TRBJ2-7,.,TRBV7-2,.,CASSLVQGGKSEQYF,TGTGCCAGCAGCTTAGTGCAGGGGGGTAAATCCGAGCAGTACTTC
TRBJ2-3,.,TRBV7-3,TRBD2,CASSLTSGASTDTQYF,TGTGCCAGCAGCCTGACTAGCGGGGCTAGCACAGATACGCAGTATTTT
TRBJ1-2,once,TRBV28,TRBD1,CASRQGALGYGYTF,TGTGCCAGCAGGCAGGGGGCTCTGGGCTATGGCTACACCTTC
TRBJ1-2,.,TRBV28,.,CASATVDYGYTF,TGTGCCAGCGCGACAGTAGACTATGGCTACACCTTC
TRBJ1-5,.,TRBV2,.,CASNSGLGNQPQHF,TGTGCCAGCAATAGCGGGCTAGGGAATCAGCCCCAGCATTTT
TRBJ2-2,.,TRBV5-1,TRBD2,CASNGGLAGDTNTGELFF,TGCGCCAGCAATGGCGGGCTAGCGGGGGATACGAACACCGGGGAGCTGTTTTTT
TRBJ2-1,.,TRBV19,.,CASSIRGEGNEQFF,TGTGCCAGTAGTATCAGGGGTGAGGGCAATGAGCAGTTCTTC
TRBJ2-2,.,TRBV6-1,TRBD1,CASSEGRGQGGELFF,TGTGCCAGCAGTGAGGGCAGGGGGCAGGGCGGGGAGCTGTTTTTT
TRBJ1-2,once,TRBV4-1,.,CASSQDGGASKANYGYTF,TGCGCCAGCAGCCAAGATGGCGGGGCGAGCAAGGCTAACTATGGCTACACCTTC
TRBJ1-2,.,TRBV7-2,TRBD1,CASSAGQGGGYTF,TGTGCCAGCAGCGCTGGACAGGGTGGTGGCTACACCTTC
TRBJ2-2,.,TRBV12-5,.,CASGLFQRELFF,TGTGCTAGTGGTTTGTTTCAGAGGGAGCTGTTTTTT
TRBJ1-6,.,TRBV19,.,CASSMGRSSYNSPLHF,TGTGCCAGTAGTATGGGCAGAAGCTCCTATAATTCACCCCTCCACTTT
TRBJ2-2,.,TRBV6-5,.,CASGVFVAGELFF,TGTGCCAGTGGGGTTTTTGTGGCCGGGGAGCTGTTTTTT
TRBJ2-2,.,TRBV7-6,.,CASSRGLGGGELFF,TGTGCCAGCAGCCGGGGGCTTGGTGGCGGGGAGCTGTTTTTT
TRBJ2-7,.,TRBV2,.,CASSEGGLVTYEQYF,TGTGCCAGCAGTGAAGGGGGGCTTGTCACCTACGAGCAGTACTTC
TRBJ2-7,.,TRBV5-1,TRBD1,CASSLVQGIDEQYF,TGCGCCAGCAGCTTGGTACAGGGGATCGACGAGCAGTACTTC
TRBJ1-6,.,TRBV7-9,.,CASSLGQSLYSPLHF,TGTGCCAGCAGCTTAGGTCAGTCCCTATATTCACCCCTCCACTTT
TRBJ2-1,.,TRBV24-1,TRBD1,CATSDSGQGSYNEQFF,TGTGCCACCAGTGATTCCGGACAGGGATCCTACAATGAGCAGTTCTTC
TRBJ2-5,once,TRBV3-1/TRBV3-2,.,CASSPTRGSATQYF,TGTGCCAGCAGCCCGACAAGGGGTTCGGCGACCCAGTACTTC
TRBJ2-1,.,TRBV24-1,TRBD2,CATAGAGGPKNEQFF,TGTGCCACCGCCGGGGCGGGAGGGCCTAAAAATGAGCAGTTCTTC
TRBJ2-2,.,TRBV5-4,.,CASSFPPGELFF,TGTGCCAGCAGCTTTCCACCCGGGGAGCTGTTTTTT
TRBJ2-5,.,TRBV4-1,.,CASSLTGGAETQYF,TGCGCCAGCAGCCTGACCGGGGGCGCAGAGACCCAGTACTTC
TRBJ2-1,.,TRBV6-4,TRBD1,CASGVGQGSYNEQFF,TGTGCCAGCGGGGTGGGACAGGGATCCTACAATGAGCAGTTCTTC
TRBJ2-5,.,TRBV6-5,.,CASSFGVEETQYF,TGTGCCAGCAGTTTTGGCGTCGAAGAGACCCAGTACTTC
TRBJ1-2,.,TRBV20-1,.,CSASRHEFYGYTF,TGCAGTGCTAGTAGACACGAATTCTATGGCTACACCTTC
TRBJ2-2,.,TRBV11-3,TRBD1,CASSLGTGRGGELFF,TGTGCCAGCAGCCTTGGGACAGGGAGGGGCGGGGAGCTGTTTTTT
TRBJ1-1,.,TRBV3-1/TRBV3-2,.,CASSQGLRGGPNTEAFF,TGTGCCAGCAGCCAAGGCCTTAGGGGGGGGCCGAACACTGAAGCTTTCTTT
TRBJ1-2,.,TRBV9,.,CASSFDRGYGYTF,TGTGCCAGCAGCTTTGACAGAGGATATGGCTACACCTTC
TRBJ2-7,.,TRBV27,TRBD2,CASSFTLAGGRGEQYF,TGTGCCAGCAGTTTCACATTAGCGGGAGGGCGCGGCGAGCAGTACTTC
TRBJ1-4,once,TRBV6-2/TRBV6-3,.,CASSYGRPTNEKLFF,TGTGCCAGCAGTTACGGACGGCCAACTAATGAAAAACTGTTTTTT
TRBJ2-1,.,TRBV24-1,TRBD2,CATSALTSDHAVAYNEQFF,TGTGCCACCAGTGCCTTGACTAGCGACCACGCGGTCGCCTACAATGAGCAGTTCTTC
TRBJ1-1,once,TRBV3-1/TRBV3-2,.,CASKGISNTEAFF,TGTGCCAGCAAGGGCATTTCGAACACTGAAGCTTTCTTT
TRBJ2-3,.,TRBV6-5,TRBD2,CASISLAGSTDTQYF,TGTGCCAGCATTTCACTAGCGGGAAGTACAGATACGCAGTATTTT
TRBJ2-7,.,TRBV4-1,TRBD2,CASSQALGTSGNYEQYF,TGCGCCAGCAGCCAAGCCCTAGGGACTAGCGGTAACTACGAGCAGTACTTC
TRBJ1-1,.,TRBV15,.,CATSSRLGGVTEAFF,TGTGCCACCAGCAGTAGATTGGGGGGAGTCACTGAAGCTTTCTTT
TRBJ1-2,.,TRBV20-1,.,CSASLKMAGFYGYTF,TGCAGTGCTAGTCTTAAAATGGCTGGGTTTTATGGCTACACCTTC
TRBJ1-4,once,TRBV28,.,CASSLSGGSTNEKLFF,TGTGCCAGCAGTTTATCCGGGGGCTCAACTAATGAAAAACTGTTTTTT
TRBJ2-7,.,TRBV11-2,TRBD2,CASTTWGGGNYEQYF,TGTGCCAGCACCACCTGGGGCGGGGGAAACTACGAGCAGTACTTC
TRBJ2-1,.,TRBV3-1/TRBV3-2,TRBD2,CASSQDLRLAGNNEQFF,TGTGCCAGCAGCCAAGATCTCAGACTAGCGGGAAACAATGAGCAGTTCTTC